This TCR beta chain appears in the sequencing data of a study of CD8+CD57+ T cells in acquired aplastic anemia. It was genomic DNA that served as the template for profiling TCR beta VDJ and CDR3. Using its own MiXCR run on the reads, TCRdb lists one record per CDR3 protein. Among hundreds of thousands of distinct CDR3 sequences listed, approximately 80% were seen once. Sequencing was done on patients that had shown CD8+CD57+ cell expansion by flow cytometry. CDR3 length: 13 residues. The V and J ends lost 3 bases and 4 bases respectively, with 10 bases between them. The germline gives CDR1 SGHKS, CDR2 YYEKEE (reference sequence).

The chain couples TRBV5-5 to TRBJ1-1, with a possible D match to TRBD1 (6 bases). The receptor was isolated from a human donor with aplastic anemia. Sample: sorted CD4+, CD8+, or CD8+CD57+ T cells (not recorded which) from PBMCs. This chain's CDR3 is CASSSRDITEAFF. CDR3 DNA sequence: TGTGCCAGCAGCTCACGGGACATCACTGAAGCTTTCTTT. Drawing the rest from reference TRBV5-5 and TRBJ1-1, the complete variable domain is DAGVTQSPTHLIKTRGQQVTLRCSPISGHKSVSWYQQVLGQGPQFIFQYYEKEERGRGNFPDRFSARQFPNYSSELNVNALLLGDSALYLCASSSRDITEAFFGQGTRLTVV.